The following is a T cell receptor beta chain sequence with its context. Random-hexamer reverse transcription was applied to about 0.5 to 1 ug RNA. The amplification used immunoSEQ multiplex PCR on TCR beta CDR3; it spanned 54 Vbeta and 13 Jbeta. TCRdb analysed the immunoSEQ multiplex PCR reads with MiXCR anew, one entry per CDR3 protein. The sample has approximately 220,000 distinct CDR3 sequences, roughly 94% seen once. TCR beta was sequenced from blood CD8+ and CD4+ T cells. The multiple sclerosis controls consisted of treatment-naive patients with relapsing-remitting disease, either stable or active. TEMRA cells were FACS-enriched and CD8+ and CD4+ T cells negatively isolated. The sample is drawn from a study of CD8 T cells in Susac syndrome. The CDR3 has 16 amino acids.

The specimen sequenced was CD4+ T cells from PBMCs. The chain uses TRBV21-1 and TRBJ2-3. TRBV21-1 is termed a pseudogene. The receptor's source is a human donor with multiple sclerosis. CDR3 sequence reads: CASSKGTAPSTDTQYF. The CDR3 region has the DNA TGTGCCAGCAGCAAAGGAACAGCCCCTAGCACAGATACGCAGTATTTT.